A selection of T cell receptor beta chains follows, all from one sample in a study of cytomegalovirus exposure and HLA in healthy donors. Produced via immunoSEQ multiplex PCR; TCRdb's table is partial and in-frame only. Of fewer than 85,000 clones in the sample, 70% to 80% were seen once. The sample was PBMCs. These receptors were taken from a man in his forties in good health and CMV-seropositive. CDR3s include the opening cysteine and the closing phenylalanine or tryptophan.

j_gene	v_gene	CDR3aa
TRBJ1-1	TRBV11-1	CASSSRDRGGMNTEAFF
TRBJ2-5	TRBV7-2	CASRPGQQETQYF
TRBJ2-5	TRBV30	CAWTKVAQETQYF
TRBJ2-1	TRBV7-9	CASSFYGGSGNEQFF
TRBJ2-2	TRBV13	CASSPAVSGELFF
TRBJ2-7	TRBV4-1	CASSHSTGAEQYF
TRBJ1-2	TRBV30	CARQGDYGYTF
TRBJ1-6	TRBV2	CASSERETGVGSPLHF
TRBJ2-5	TRBV7-9	CASSLGTDQETQYF
TRBJ2-7	TRBV9	CASSVAAGISYEQYF
TRBJ2-3	TRBV5-1	CASSPDPTSGRTDTQYF
TRBJ1-4	TRBV30	CACLRQGTNEKLFF
TRBJ1-3	TRBV2	CASRSGGLGNTIYF
TRBJ1-2	TRBV28	CASSPLEGAGGYTF
TRBJ2-1	TRBV19	CASNQDRGDSEQFF
TRBJ2-7	TRBV7-8	CASSLGGPSYEQYF
TRBJ2-1	TRBV5-8	CASSLEIEQFF
TRBJ1-1	TRBV28	CASSLPTGLKTEAFF
TRBJ1-5	TRBV5-6	CASSLLETGGQPQHF
TRBJ1-6	TRBV5-1	CASSRRQGANSPLHF
TRBJ1-2	TRBV18	CASSPPGRGNYGYTF
TRBJ2-5	TRBV4-2	CASTQSSGGLETQYF
TRBJ1-1	TRBV6-4	CASSAGRDTEAFF
TRBJ1-2	TRBV5-1	CASSPGINYGYTF
TRBJ2-5	TRBV7-9	CASSPYFIAGGLQETQYF
TRBJ1-1	TRBV7-3	CASSFVGVTQNTEAFF
TRBJ2-7	TRBV5-6	CASSQVSNEQYF
TRBJ1-1	TRBV5-5	CASSLTGGTEAFF
TRBJ2-5	TRBV4-2	CASSQDGGGGDQETQYF
-	TRBV7-6	CASSETTSGIYEQYF
TRBJ1-1	TRBV30	CAWSPLRNTEAFF
TRBJ1-5	TRBV2	CASSESRGTSQPQHF
TRBJ1-1	TRBV18	CASSLRGGTMNTEAFF
-	TRBV29-1	CSVGSEFTGPPSYEQYF